These T cell receptor beta chains were read from a single sample in a study of CD8+ T cells in alopecia areata. TCRdb's table, derived via immunoSEQ multiplex PCR, lists solely in-frame clones and lacks some. This table holds fewer than 250,000 clones, about 40% found once. Sample: CD4+ T cells sorted from blood, taken around week 36, from a patient treated with tofacitinib. The receptors derive from a human donor with alopecia areata. Each CDR3 is given with its conserved first and last residue. D genes are given only for firm matches. Size is omitted from some rows. Given values are once, few, many or a class for expanded clones.

j_gene: TRBJ2-6
d_gene: -
abundance: few
v_gene: TRBV29-1
CDR3aa: CSVEERTGANVLTF
CDR3nt: TGCAGCGTTGAAGAACGGACAGGGGCCAACGTCCTGACTTTC

j_gene: TRBJ2-2
d_gene: -
abundance: few
v_gene: TRBV14
CDR3aa: CASSQDFSHGELFF
CDR3nt: TGTGCCAGCAGCCAAGATTTCTCTCACGGGGAGCTGTTTTTT

j_gene: TRBJ2-5
d_gene: TRBD2
abundance: few
v_gene: TRBV6-5
CDR3aa: CASRRFSGSRETQYF
CDR3nt: TGTGCCAGCAGGAGATTTAGCGGGAGTAGGGAGACCCAGTACTTC

j_gene: TRBJ2-3
d_gene: -
abundance: once
v_gene: TRBV20-1
CDR3aa: CSAEKADTQYF
CDR3nt: TGCAGTGCGGAGAAAGCGGATACGCAGTATTTT

j_gene: TRBJ2-3
d_gene: -
abundance: -
v_gene: TRBV7-2
CDR3aa: CASSLGQPSDTQYF
CDR3nt: TGTGCCAGCAGCTTAGGCCAGCCTAGCGATACGCAGTATTTT

j_gene: TRBJ2-3
d_gene: -
abundance: -
v_gene: TRBV5-1
CDR3aa: CASSANTDTQYF
CDR3nt: TGCGCCAGCAGCGCTAACACAGATACGCAGTATTTT

j_gene: TRBJ2-5
d_gene: -
abundance: -
v_gene: TRBV10-2
CDR3aa: CASSVELFQETQYF
CDR3nt: TGCGCCAGCAGTGTAGAGCTATTCCAAGAGACCCAGTACTTC

j_gene: TRBJ2-7
d_gene: TRBD1
abundance: once
v_gene: TRBV30
CDR3aa: CAWSRDRGYEQYF
CDR3nt: TGTGCCTGGTCCCGGGACAGGGGCTACGAGCAGTACTTC

j_gene: TRBJ2-3
d_gene: TRBD1
abundance: few
v_gene: TRBV29-1
CDR3aa: CSSKRNLQGKFSTDTQYF
CDR3nt: TGCAGCTCTAAAAGGAACTTACAGGGGAAGTTCAGCACAGATACGCAGTATTTT

j_gene: TRBJ1-3
d_gene: -
abundance: few
v_gene: TRBV18
CDR3aa: CASSLDRSSGNTIYF
CDR3nt: TGTGCCAGCTCTCTCGACAGGAGCTCTGGAAACACCATATATTTT

j_gene: TRBJ2-1
d_gene: TRBD2
abundance: -
v_gene: TRBV5-1
CDR3aa: CASSLVDSSGVNEQFF
CDR3nt: TGCGCCAGCAGCTTGGTCGACTCTAGCGGGGTTAATGAGCAGTTCTTC

j_gene: TRBJ2-7
d_gene: -
abundance: -
v_gene: TRBV21-1
CDR3aa: CASSKAPWSEQYF
CDR3nt: TGTGCCAGCAGCAAAGCTCCATGGAGCGAGCAGTACTTC

j_gene: TRBJ2-2
d_gene: TRBD1
abundance: -
v_gene: TRBV7-8
CDR3aa: CASSQDRGRTGELFF
CDR3nt: TGTGCCAGCAGCCAAGACAGGGGGCGTACCGGGGAGCTGTTTTTT

j_gene: TRBJ2-3
d_gene: TRBD2
abundance: -
v_gene: TRBV5-1
CDR3aa: CASSLLLAEQGDTQYF
CDR3nt: TGCGCCAGCAGCTTGTTACTAGCGGAGCAGGGAGATACGCAGTATTTT

j_gene: TRBJ1-2
d_gene: TRBD1
abundance: few
v_gene: TRBV29-1
CDR3aa: CSAARDREGSGYTF
CDR3nt: TGCAGCGCCGCTAGGGACAGGGAGGGTAGTGGCTACACCTTC

j_gene: TRBJ2-1
d_gene: -
abundance: -
v_gene: TRBV2
CDR3aa: CASSEGGEDEQFF
CDR3nt: TGTGCCAGCAGTGAAGGTGGGGAGGATGAGCAGTTCTTC

j_gene: TRBJ2-5
d_gene: -
abundance: -
v_gene: TRBV4-1
CDR3aa: CASSQDWGLETQYF
CDR3nt: TGCGCCAGCAGCCAAGATTGGGGGTTAGAGACCCAGTACTTC

j_gene: TRBJ1-2
d_gene: -
abundance: -
v_gene: TRBV27
CDR3aa: CASSLSPRQSYGYTF
CDR3nt: TGTGCCAGCAGTTTAAGCCCCCGACAGTCCTATGGCTACACCTTC

j_gene: TRBJ2-3
d_gene: -
abundance: few
v_gene: TRBV29-1
CDR3aa: CSVEGYIRGNTQYF
CDR3nt: TGCAGCGTTGAAGGTTATATAAGGGGAAACACGCAGTATTTT

j_gene: TRBJ2-3
d_gene: -
abundance: few
v_gene: TRBV25-1
CDR3aa: CASSDWGSVTDTQYF
CDR3nt: TGTGCCAGCAGTGATTGGGGTTCCGTCACAGATACGCAGTATTTT

j_gene: TRBJ2-1
d_gene: -
abundance: -
v_gene: TRBV4-2
CDR3aa: CASSQGETTFYNEQFF
CDR3nt: TGTGCCAGCAGCCAAGGCGAGACTACGTTTTACAATGAGCAGTTCTTC

j_gene: TRBJ1-1
d_gene: -
abundance: -
v_gene: TRBV6-5
CDR3aa: CASSYDVWAEAFF
CDR3nt: TGTGCCAGCAGTTACGATGTATGGGCTGAAGCTTTCTTT

j_gene: TRBJ1-2
d_gene: -
abundance: -
v_gene: TRBV5-1
CDR3aa: CASSLDDRRNYGYTF
CDR3nt: TGCGCCAGCAGCTTAGATGACAGGAGGAACTATGGCTACACCTTC

j_gene: TRBJ2-3
d_gene: TRBD1
abundance: -
v_gene: TRBV2
CDR3aa: CASRATGGDTQYF
CDR3nt: TGTGCCAGCAGAGCAACAGGGGGAGATACGCAGTATTTT

j_gene: TRBJ1-5
d_gene: -
abundance: few
v_gene: TRBV10-3
CDR3aa: CATQPTENQPQHF
CDR3nt: TGTGCCACCCAACCGACGGAGAATCAGCCCCAGCATTTT

j_gene: TRBJ2-3
d_gene: -
abundance: -
v_gene: TRBV7-2
CDR3aa: CASSLEGSMVDTQYF
CDR3nt: TGTGCCAGCAGCTTAGAAGGTTCCATGGTGGATACGCAGTATTTT

j_gene: TRBJ2-3
d_gene: -
abundance: -
v_gene: TRBV5-1
CDR3aa: CASSFSSTDTQYF
CDR3nt: TGCGCCAGCAGCTTTTCTAGCACAGATACGCAGTATTTT

j_gene: TRBJ1-5
d_gene: -
abundance: few
v_gene: TRBV5-4
CDR3aa: CASSSLGQGGYQPQHF
CDR3nt: TGTGCCAGCAGCTCCCTCGGCCAGGGAGGGTATCAGCCCCAGCATTTT

j_gene: TRBJ1-1
d_gene: -
abundance: -
v_gene: TRBV29-1
CDR3aa: CSASIGNTEAFF
CDR3nt: TGCAGCGCCTCGATAGGGAACACTGAAGCTTTCTTT

j_gene: TRBJ2-5
d_gene: -
abundance: -
v_gene: TRBV28
CDR3aa: CASSPSGQETQYF
CDR3nt: TGTGCCAGCAGTCCCTCGGGGCAAGAGACCCAGTACTTC

j_gene: TRBJ2-1
d_gene: -
abundance: few
v_gene: TRBV20-1
CDR3aa: CSARDRDFGIF
CDR3nt: TGCAGTGCTAGAGACCGGGACTTCGGAATCTTC

j_gene: TRBJ2-7
d_gene: -
abundance: -
v_gene: TRBV7-2
CDR3aa: CASSFPAGPYKEQYF
CDR3nt: TGTGCCAGCAGCTTCCCCGCGGGCCCCTATAAGGAGCAGTACTTC

j_gene: TRBJ1-1
d_gene: -
abundance: few
v_gene: TRBV7-9
CDR3aa: CASSLSGTTEAFF
CDR3nt: TGTGCCAGCAGCTTAAGCGGGACAACTGAAGCTTTCTTT

j_gene: TRBJ1-1
d_gene: -
abundance: -
v_gene: TRBV5-1
CDR3aa: CASRRSAGNTEAFF
CDR3nt: TGCGCCAGCAGACGATCAGCAGGGAACACTGAAGCTTTCTTT

j_gene: TRBJ2-7
d_gene: TRBD1
abundance: few
v_gene: TRBV10-3
CDR3aa: CAISGIDRGAYYEQYF
CDR3nt: TGTGCCATCAGTGGCATCGACAGGGGGGCCTACTACGAGCAGTACTTC

j_gene: TRBJ2-3
d_gene: TRBD2
abundance: -
v_gene: TRBV10-3
CDR3aa: CAISVGTSGITDTQYF
CDR3nt: TGTGCCATCAGTGTGGGGACTAGCGGAATCACAGATACGCAGTATTTT

j_gene: TRBJ2-5
d_gene: -
abundance: -
v_gene: TRBV9
CDR3aa: CASSVARGGETQYF
CDR3nt: TGTGCCAGCAGCGTAGCTCGGGGAGGAGAGACCCAGTACTTC

j_gene: TRBJ2-5
d_gene: -
abundance: few
v_gene: TRBV7-2
CDR3aa: CASTPEAETQYF
CDR3nt: TGTGCCAGCACCCCCGAGGCTGAGACCCAGTACTTC

j_gene: TRBJ2-1
d_gene: TRBD2
abundance: few
v_gene: TRBV19
CDR3aa: CASSSGTSGSRVWNEQFF
CDR3nt: TGTGCCAGTAGCTCCGGGACTAGCGGGAGTAGGGTGTGGAATGAGCAGTTCTTC

j_gene: TRBJ2-2
d_gene: -
abundance: -
v_gene: TRBV27
CDR3aa: CASSTTYGELFF
CDR3nt: TGTGCCAGCAGTACAACCTACGGGGAGCTGTTTTTT

j_gene: TRBJ2-1
d_gene: -
abundance: -
v_gene: TRBV15
CDR3aa: CATSRDPGNEQFF
CDR3nt: TGTGCCACCAGCAGAGATCCGGGGAACGAGCAGTTCTTC

j_gene: TRBJ2-2
d_gene: TRBD2
abundance: -
v_gene: TRBV10-3
CDR3aa: CAIGTLAGGYTGELFF
CDR3nt: TGTGCCATCGGGACCTTAGCGGGAGGGTACACCGGGGAGCTGTTTTTT

j_gene: TRBJ2-1
d_gene: TRBD2
abundance: -
v_gene: TRBV6-6
CDR3aa: CASRTSGIFNEQFF
CDR3nt: TGTGCCAGCAGAACTAGCGGGATATTCAATGAGCAGTTCTTC

j_gene: TRBJ2-3
d_gene: TRBD1
abundance: few
v_gene: TRBV28
CDR3aa: CASSRRGQGSDTQYF
CDR3nt: TGTGCCAGCAGCCGCCGTGGACAGGGGTCAGATACGCAGTATTTT

j_gene: TRBJ2-5
d_gene: -
abundance: -
v_gene: TRBV30
CDR3aa: CACRLQETQYF
CDR3nt: TGTGCCTGTCGACTCCAAGAGACCCAGTACTTC